Included here is one TCR beta chain sequence, with context. No antigen is known for it. The V segment lost 2 bases and the J segment 2 bases; nucleotides outside the gene matches: 9. Germline loops: CDR1 MGHRA, CDR2 YSYEKL. The CDR3 is 17 amino acids. The PCR used 60 Vbeta and 13 Jbeta primers. Sequencing was performed with immunoSEQ multiplex PCR; in TCRdb, only in-frame clones are kept and a portion is missing. The repertoire holds about 90,000 clones, with approximately 69% as singletons. The data derive from a study of cytomegalovirus exposure and HLA in healthy donors. General study points: TRBV6-2, TRBV6-3 and some other V segments were excluded as indistinguishable.

This sequence was found in a woman in her forties or fifties in good health and CMV-seropositive. Sequencing input: PBMCs. The J gene is TRBJ1-2, the V gene TRBV4-1, with TRBD1 identical over 9 bases. The CDR3: CASSQSRDRAQNYGYTF. The CDR3 nucleotides read TGCGCCAGCAGCCAATCGCGGGACAGGGCTCAGAACTATGGCTACACCTTC.